Listed here are 20 T cell receptor beta chains from one sample, sequenced in a study of beta chain features in type 1 diabetes. Reverse transcription of all isolated RNA meant that expressed TCRB transcripts were sequenced. Repertoires were generated with immunoSEQ multiplex PCR, while TCRdb's copy carries only in-frame clones and drops some. The profile shows hundreds of thousands of clones, roughly a tenth of them singletons. General observations from the study: Among all four CD4+ subsets, Type 1 diabetes patients had TCRB CDR3s that were moderately but significantly shorter.

Their cognate antigens are unknown. The sequencing input was central memory CD4+ T cells from blood. All receptors derive from a man younger than 45 with type 1 diabetes.

This chain connects TRBV4-3 to TRBJ2-5, with 9 bases fitting TRBD2. Unmatched junction bases numbered 5, after V lost 1 base and J lost 2 bases. The CDR3 has 16 residues. Germline assignment: CDR1 LGHNA and CDR2 YSLEER. CDR3 nucleotide sequence: TGCGCCAGCAGCCAAGTGGCGAGCGGGGGGCAAGAGACCCAGTACTTC. It yields the protein CASSQVASGGQETQYF.

With regard to this clone: Other DNA sequences of this sample code for an identical CDR3. CDR3 sequence (DNA): TGTGCCAGCTCACCGGGGACGGGTATGAACACTGAAGCTTTCTTT. Its protein product is CASSPGTGMNTEAFF. V and J are TRBV18 and TRBJ1-1; the D gene is possibly TRBD1 (5 bases). Germline assignment: CDR1 KGHSH and CDR2 LQKENI. V was shortened by 3 bases and J by 0 bases, with 11 bases between the two germline ends. This CDR3 comprises 15 residues. The variable domain in full, with the rest retrieved from reference TRBV18 and TRBJ1-1, is NAGVMQNPRHLVRRRGQEARLRCSPMKGHSHVYWYRQLPEEGLKFMVYLQKENIIDESGMPKERFSAEFPKEGPSILRIQQVVRGDSAAYFCASSPGTGMNTEAFFGQGTRLTVV.

This clone was recorded many times. The same CDR3 can be traced to other DNA sequences in this sample. The chain is built from TRBV7-2 and TRBJ2-6; D is uncertain. The germline gives CDR1 SGHTA, CDR2 FQGNSA. The CDR3 runs to 14 residues. V was pared by 1 base and J by 3 bases, with 4 bases between. CDR3 amino acids: CASSLGLGANVLTF. The CDR3 bases are TGTGCCAGCAGCTTAGGGCTTGGGGCCAACGTCCTGACTTTC.

The gene calls are TRBV6-6 and TRBJ2-1; no definite D call. Per the germline V gene, CDR1 is MNHNY and CDR2 is SVGAGI (reference sequence). This CDR3 comprises 13 residues. V dropped 0 bases and J dropped 13 bases, with 13 bases sitting between them. CDR3 nucleotides: TGTGCCAGCAGTTACTCGCGCAGCGTGGCCCAGTTCTTC. Protein product: CASSYSRSVAQFF.

This sequence joins TRBV30 and TRBJ2-3; D is possibly TRBD1 (5 bases). Germline CDR1 reads GTSNPN; CDR2 reads SVGIG (reference sequence). V shed 1 base and J shed 4 bases, with 15 bases lying between them. The CDR3 totals 15 residues. The CDR3 DNA reads TGTGCCTGGAGTGCACAGGTACTCGGTTCAGATACGCAGTATTTT. Translated: CAWSAQVLGSDTQYF.

This clone has only a few counts. The gene calls are TRBV7-9 and TRBJ1-6; D ambiguous. CDR3 size: 13 residues. With 5 bases removed from V and 11 bases from J, the gap between germline ends came to 13 bases. CDR1 SEHNR and CDR2 FQNEAQ come from the germline V gene (reference sequence). The CDR3 sequence is CASSESAAAPLHF. The CDR3 DNA reads TGTGCCAGCAGCGAATCTGCGGCGGCACCCCTCCACTTT. The whole variable domain, filled in from reference TRBV7-9 and TRBJ1-6, reads DTGVSQNPRHKITKRGQNVTFRCDPISEHNRLYWYRQTLGQGPEFLTYFQNEAQLEKSRLLSDRFSAERPKGSFSTLEIQRTEQGDSAMYLCASSESAAAPLHFGNGTRLTVT.

This clone has more than one count but fewer than ten. The chain is built from TRBV6-5 and TRBJ2-3; 11 bases fit TRBD2. Germline values: CDR1 MNHEY, CDR2 SVGAGI. J was trimmed by 5 bases and V by 8 bases; bases with no gene match: 6. This CDR3 is 14 amino acids long. CDR3 nucleotide sequence: TGTGCCAGCCGGGGACTAGCGGAGGGAGATACGCAGTATTTT. Translating it yields CASRGLAEGDTQYF.

This chain joins TRBV11-2 and TRBJ2-1, with 7 bases lining up with TRBD1. The CDR3 is 15 residues long. J lost 6 bases, V lost 0 bases, and 5 bases had no gene match. Germline lookup yields CDR1 SGHAT and CDR2 FQNNGV. CDR3 region: CASSLDQGDFNEQFF. As DNA, the CDR3 is TGTGCCAGCAGCTTAGATCAGGGGGATTTCAATGAGCAGTTCTTC.

The table lists this clone with a few counts. This chain connects TRBV6-5 to TRBJ2-7; D may be TRBD1 (6 bases). The germline V gene has CDR1 MNHEY and CDR2 SVGAGI. The CDR3 consists of 12 residues. Trimming took 6 bases from V and 6 from J, leaving 12 bases between them. CDR3 loop: CASRGTTGEQYF. CDR3 coding DNA: TGTGCCAGCAGGGGGACAACCGGCGAGCAGTACTTC.

The chain employs TRBV5-1 and TRBJ2-1, with 9 positions matching TRBD2. Germline CDR1 is SGHRS and CDR2 is YFSETQ. The CDR3 spans 15 residues. The J segment lost 10 bases and the V segment lost 3 bases, leaving 11 bases of the junction unmatched. The CDR3 protein is CASSSSGTSFREQFF. The CDR3 DNA is TGCGCCAGCAGCTCCTCCGGGACTAGCTTTCGCGAGCAGTTCTTC. Based on the CDR3 plus reference TRBV5-1 and TRBJ2-1, the full variable domain is KAGVTQTPRYLIKTRGQQVTLSCSPISGHRSVSWYQQTPGQGLQFLFEYFSETQRNKGNFPGRFSGRQFSNSRSEMNVSTLELGDSALYLCASSSSGTSFREQFFGPGTRLTVL.

This clone has just a few counts. CDR3 bases: TGTGCCTGGAGTGTGACCGTGTCTGGTGAGCAGTTCTTC. As protein: CAWSVTVSGEQFF. The chain employs TRBV30 and TRBJ2-1; D call uncertain. CDR3 size: 13 residues. Germline CDR1 and CDR2: GTSNPN and SVGIG (reference sequence). V shed 0 bases and J shed 9 bases, with 12 bases lying between them.

This sequence joins TRBV7-2 and TRBJ1-4; D is undetermined. Germline values: CDR1 SGHTA, CDR2 FQGNSA. This CDR3 is 15 amino acids long. V gave up 4 bases and J gave up 3 bases, with 12 bases separating them. The CDR3 DNA sequence: TGTGCCAGCAGCTCTTCAGAGAGGGCTAATGAAAAACTGTTTTTT. This sequence encodes CASSSSERANEKLFF.

A few counts support this clone. This rearrangement joins TRBV9 to TRBJ2-3; D is possibly TRBD1 or TRBD2 (5 bases each). The CDR3 length is 16 residues. Germline V gene data show CDR1 as SGDLS and CDR2 as YYNGEE. Trimming shortened V by 4 bases and J by 0 bases, and 15 bases separated the two germline ends. CDR3 in DNA: TGTGCCAGCAGCCCGAGGGGAGATCCTAGCACAGATACGCAGTATTTT. This sequence encodes CASSPRGDPSTDTQYF.

The chain uses TRBV19 and TRBJ1-1; D is perhaps TRBD1 (5 bases). The CDR3 has 14 residues. Deletions cut 4 bases from V and 0 bases from J, with 9 bases between. The germline V gene has CDR1 LNHDA and CDR2 SQIVND (reference sequence). The CDR3 DNA sequence: TGTGCCAGTAGTAATATCAGGGTGAACACTGAAGCTTTCTTT. Amino acids: CASSNIRVNTEAFF.

V and J are TRBV7-9 and TRBJ2-3; D is undetermined. Deletions cut 1 base from V and 4 bases from J, with 12 bases between. This CDR3 comprises 15 residues. Germline lookup yields CDR1 SEHNR and CDR2 FQNEAQ (reference sequence). In DNA form, the CDR3 reads TGTGCCAGCAGCTTAGTTGAAACATTCGCAGATACGCAGTATTTT. Translating gives CASSLVETFADTQYF.

The V gene is TRBV7-9, the J gene TRBJ2-7; tentatively, D is TRBD1 or TRBD2 (5 bases each). Deletions cut 1 base from V and 5 bases from J, with 12 bases between. Germline CDR1 reads SEHNR; CDR2 reads FQNEAQ (reference sequence). The CDR3 is 14 residues long. CDR3 in DNA: TGTGCCAGCAGCTTAGGAGGGACGATCGACGAGCAGTACTTC. Its protein product is CASSLGGTIDEQYF.

This clone was detected a few times. The rearrangement links TRBV4-3 to TRBJ2-7; 8 bases are a match to TRBD1. V lost 4 bases to trimming and J lost 4 bases; unmatched junction nucleotides: 6. The CDR3 runs 14 residues. Germline V lookup: CDR1 LGHNA, CDR2 YSLEER. The CDR3 protein is CASSPTGQGYEQYF. CDR3 DNA sequence: TGCGCCAGCAGCCCCACCGGACAGGGTTACGAGCAGTACTTC.

The genes are TRBV25-1 and TRBJ1-4, with D possibly TRBD1 on 5 matching bases. V lost 4 bases to trimming and J lost 5 bases, with 8 bases between them. The CDR3 runs 13 residues. From germline, CDR1 is MGHDK and CDR2 SYGVNS. CDR3: CASSVRVNEKLFF. CDR3 DNA sequence: TGTGCCAGCAGTGTCAGGGTGAATGAAAAACTGTTTTTT.

V is TRBV11-2 and J is TRBJ2-3; 7 bases match TRBD2. J was trimmed by 6 bases and V by 5 bases; bases with no gene match: 8. Germline V gene lookup returns CDR1 SGHAT and CDR2 FQNNGV. This CDR3 has 14 amino acids. CDR3 region: CASSRTRRGDTQYF. As DNA, the CDR3 is TGTGCCAGCAGCCGGACTAGGCGTGGCGATACGCAGTATTTT.

This clone was detected a few times. The chain has TRBV28 and TRBJ1-6; 7 bases agree with TRBD1. Germline CDR1 MDHEN, CDR2 SYDVKM. Trimming cost V 7 bases and J 0 bases; bases outside gene matches: 9. This CDR3 has 17 residues. CDR3 in DNA: TGTGCCAGCAACAATCCGGGACAGAGCTCCTATAATTCACCCCTCCACTTT. Its protein is CASNNPGQSSYNSPLHF.